This record looks at one T cell receptor beta chain sequence and its context. This clone was observed once. The specificity of this receptor is unknown. Base qualities are not provided; no much larger clone lies one nucleotide away. The data were taken from a study of blood T cell repertoires in COVID-19 (dated by TCRdb to 2020 to 2022). Notes on the research overall: Collaborator samples came from the United States, Italy and Spain and covered acute and convalescent phases of COVID-19. The material from the prospective study consisted of cDNA or gDNA derived from T cells, B-cell-depleted T cells, or PBMCs. Where available, HLA class I and class II types were taken from metadata supplied by the sample provider and were not determined by assay-based typing. A freely available public database, intended as a resource for researchers studying the immune response to SARS-CoV-2, is where the repertoires were released. Deeply sampled blood TCRbeta repertoires from subjects exposed to, actively infected with, or recovered from COVID-19 were included in the dataset. Samples were obtained from the ongoing ImmuneRACE study (first 160 participants) and from over 1,000 subjects provided by 6 global collaborators. Nearly every sample came with metadata listing a de-identified subject ID, COVID-19 status, age in years and sex.

From a lookup of the germline V gene, CDR1 and CDR2 are KGHDR and SFDVKD. Taken from cysteine to phenylalanine, the CDR3 has 12 residues. The entry retains the CDR3 DNA only, 36 bases that are in frame from base 1. V gives up 3 bases and J gives up 9 bases, and the segment between their germline ends measures 8 bases. At one collaborating source in Seattle, patients were enrolled during active infection and were followed longitudinally through the course of disease. Whole blood was collected in K2EDTA tubes by collaborating institutions according to the institutions' own protocols. For TCRbeta analysis, collaborators shipped samples as frozen whole blood, isolated PBMCs, or DNA extracted from either of those sample types. TCRbeta CDR3 regions were amplified from genomic DNA by means of the immunoSEQ Assay, a bias-controlled multiplex PCR. As for the authors' bioinformatics: The number of nucleated cells in each sample was estimated by amplification of reference gene primers within the assay. To quantify the absolute abundance of each unique TCRbeta CDR3 rearrangement, sequence reads were collapsed and filtered. For each sample, productive Simpson clonality was calculated as the square root of Simpson's diversity index over productive rearrangements. Entries here come from immuneACCESS through TCRdb and include only in-frame sequences with V and J called. Some clones fail to appear in such tables; in the studies checked, an unresolved V gene covers under half of the shortfall, and the cause of the remainder is unknown. Clone size and V and J calls were adopted from that table, with D and trimming inferred from the DNA. For this sample the table gives around 300,000 clones, of which roughly 90% were detected only once. The top ten constitute approximately 7.5% of the sample.

The study at large found these results: Clinical and demographic metadata were provided uncurated, with the amount varying by source and participant.

Sample: peripheral blood. The sequence joins TRBV24-1 to TRBJ2-1; tentative D gene TRBD2, with 5 bases matching. This receptor was obtained from a woman in her twenties or thirties with COVID-19, enrolled during active disease. The encoded CDR3 is CATSDTRGEQFF. The sequenced DNA is TGTGCCACCAGTGATACTAGAGGTGAGCAGTTCTTC.